Only a few counts were recorded for the clone carrying this T cell receptor beta chain. Its matching antigen is unknown. The TCR alpha and TCR beta cDNA libraries, bearing sample barcodes and UMIs, were generated by 5'RACE using constant-segment primers. TCRdb processed the 5' RACE reads anew with MiXCR; each CDR3 protein has one entry. The sample includes over 350,000 distinct CDR3 sequences, 24% of them seen just once. These data originate in a study of T-cell memory formation after mild COVID-19. Study-wide context: TCR clusters mostly belonged to single donors.

The CDR3 is 14 residues long. Trimming removed 5 bases at V and 6 bases at J, with 20 bases between. Germline V gene lookup returns CDR1 DFQATT and CDR2 SNEGSKA (reference sequence). Study-wide results and limits: Pre-infection memory already had some responding clones, implying cross-reactive memory joined. For contracting clones, CD4+ ones sat mainly in CM and EM, CD8+ in EMRA.

The sample taken for sequencing was PBMCs or a T cell subset sorted from them (not recorded which). The receptor was derived from an adult woman who had mild COVID-19 (a few samples of this study predate the infection). Cell type and time point are not known. The genes are TRBV20-1 and TRBJ2-7, with D possibly TRBD2 on 5 matching bases. This chain's CDR3 is CSAAPPGILGEQYF. CDR3 nucleotides: TGCAGTGCTGCGCCCCCCGGGATTCTGGGCGAGCAGTACTTC.